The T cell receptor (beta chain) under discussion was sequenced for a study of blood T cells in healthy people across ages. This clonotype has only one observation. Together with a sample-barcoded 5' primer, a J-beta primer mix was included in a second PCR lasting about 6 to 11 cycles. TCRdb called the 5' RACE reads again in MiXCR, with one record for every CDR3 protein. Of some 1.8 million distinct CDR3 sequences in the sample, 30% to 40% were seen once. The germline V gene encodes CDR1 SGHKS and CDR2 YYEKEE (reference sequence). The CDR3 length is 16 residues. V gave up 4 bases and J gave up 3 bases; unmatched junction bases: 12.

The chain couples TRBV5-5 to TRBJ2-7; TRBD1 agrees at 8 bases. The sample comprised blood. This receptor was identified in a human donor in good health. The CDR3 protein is CASSTRPGQADYEQYF. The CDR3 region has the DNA TGTGCCAGCAGCACAAGACCGGGACAGGCCGACTACGAGCAGTACTTC.